Below, 29 T cell receptor beta chains from the same sample are listed, as sequenced in a study of CD8+ T cells in alopecia areata (dated by TCRdb to between 2017 and 2018). The meaning of the sample's time point label: less than 25 weeks on oral tofacitinib. Explained via the paper, the treatment or condition label denotes: oral pan-JAK inhibitor, 5-10 mg twice daily. The method was the immunoSEQ multiplex PCR assay. For TCR sequencing, RNA was extracted from every sample and reverse transcribed into cDNA to serve as template. Entries here come from immuneACCESS through TCRdb and include only in-frame sequences with V and J called. Some clones fail to appear in such tables; in the studies checked, an unresolved V gene covers under half of the shortfall, and the cause of the remainder is unknown. Counted in this sample were roughly 200,000 clones; about 55% of them appeared once. Approximately 10% of the sample is held by the ten biggest clonotypes.

Material: CD8+ T cells sorted from blood, obtained at week 24, from a patient treated with tofacitinib. These receptors all come from a human donor with alopecia areata.

Concerning this clone itself: Other DNA sequences in the sample encode the same CDR3. This chain uses TRBV29-1 with TRBJ2-3; no firm D call. The CDR3 sequence is 10 residues long. V lost 4 bases, J lost 6 bases, and 5 bases lay in between. CDR1 and CDR2 (germline): SQVTM, ANQGSEA. Here the CDR3 DNA reads TGCAGCGTTGTCTCTGATACGCAGTATTTT. This sequence encodes CSVVSDTQYF.

Concerning this clone itself: Within the sample, other DNA sequences also encode this same CDR3. The V and J genes are TRBV13 and TRBJ1-2; tentative D call: TRBD1 (6 bases). The V and J ends lost 0 bases and 8 bases respectively, with 10 bases between them. CDR1 is PRHDT, CDR2 FYEKMQ, per germline (reference sequence). The CDR3 length is 13 residues. The CDR3 DNA is TGTGCCAGCAGCTTAGGACAGGGCGGAGGCTACACCTTC. It encodes CASSLGQGGGYTF.

The table lists this clone with a few counts. The genes are TRBV18 and TRBJ2-3; 7 nucleotides line up with TRBD2. V lost 0 bases, J lost 2 bases, and 17 bases stayed unmatched. The CDR3 spans 20 residues. Germline lookup yields CDR1 KGHSH and CDR2 LQKENI. CDR3 coding DNA: TGTGCCAGCTCACCACCAATGAGCAGCGGGGCCCCATCACTCACAGATACGCAGTATTTT. Protein sequence: CASSPPMSSGAPSLTDTQYF.

This sequence joins TRBV11-2 and TRBJ1-1; no firm D call. The CDR3 totals 14 residues. Trimming took 3 bases from V and 3 from J, leaving 11 bases between them. Germline V gene sequence: CDR1 SGHAT, CDR2 FQNNGV. CDR3 amino acids: CASSFNGRDTEAFF. CDR3 sequence (DNA): TGTGCCAGCAGCTTTAATGGGAGGGACACTGAAGCTTTCTTT.

V gene TRBV7-2 combines with J gene TRBJ1-2, with 7 bases identical to TRBD1. CDR1 is SGHTA, CDR2 FQGNSA, per germline. The V and J ends lost 5 bases and 4 bases, in that order; junction bases with no gene match: 7. CDR3 length: 14 amino acids. The CDR3 is CASSPRTGLYGYTF. In DNA form, the CDR3 reads TGTGCCAGCAGCCCCAGGACAGGCCTCTATGGCTACACCTTC.

The rearrangement links TRBV5-4 to TRBJ1-6, with D perhaps matching TRBD1 (5 bases). The V and J ends lost 2 bases and 10 bases respectively, with 16 bases between them. The CDR3 loop spans 15 amino acids. CDR1 and CDR2 from the germline V gene are SGHNT and YYREEE (reference sequence). CDR3 nucleotide sequence: TGTGCCAGCAGCTTCCGGGACCGGGTTGGATCACCCCTCCACTTT. It encodes CASSFRDRVGSPLHF.

For this clone: The identical CDR3 is also encoded by other nucleotide sequences in the sample. The J gene is TRBJ2-1, the V gene TRBV19; D possibly uses TRBD1 or TRBD2 (5 bases each). The CDR3 runs 12 residues. Trimming shortened V by 1 base and J by 7 bases, and 5 bases separated the two germline ends. Germline lookup yields CDR1 LNHDA and CDR2 SQIVND (reference sequence). Here the CDR3 DNA reads TGTGCCAGTAGTATAGGGGGGAATGAGCAGTTCTTC. It codes for CASSIGGNEQFF. The full variable domain, rest sourced from reference TRBV19 and TRBJ2-1, is DGGITQSPKYLFRKEGQNVTLSCEQNLNHDAMYWYRQDPGQGLRLIYYSQIVNDFQKGDIAEGYSVSREKKESFPLTVTSAQKNPTAFYLCASSIGGNEQFFGPGTRLTVL.

The chain links TRBV7-8 to TRBJ2-1, with TRBD2 identical over 11 bases. The germline V gene encodes CDR1 SGHVS and CDR2 FQNEAQ. The CDR3 runs to 17 residues. V lost 5 bases, J lost 2 bases, and 8 bases stayed unmatched. The CDR3 region is CASSTGLAESTYNEQFF. DNA of the CDR3: TGTGCCAGCAGCACGGGACTAGCGGAGAGTACCTACAATGAGCAGTTCTTC.

This clone showed up just a few times. The J gene is TRBJ2-3, the V gene TRBV30; TRBD2 agrees at 12 bases. Germline CDR1 is GTSNPN and CDR2 is SVGIG (reference sequence). The trim removed 8 bases at V and 0 bases at J, leaving 12 bases unmatched. The CDR3 consists of 17 residues. CDR3 amino acids: CALTGLAGGPSTDTQYF. DNA of the CDR3: TGTGCCCTCACGGGGCTAGCGGGGGGGCCTAGCACAGATACGCAGTATTTT.

This chain connects TRBV15 to TRBJ2-6, with D perhaps matching TRBD1 (6 bases). In germline, CDR1 is LNHNV, CDR2 YYDKDF (reference sequence). The V end lost 1 base, the J end lost 4 bases, and 17 bases lay between the germline ends. There are 18 residues in the CDR3. The CDR3, as DNA: TGTGCCACCAGCAGAGGGGCAGGGGTCCATTGGGGGGCCAACGTCCTGACTTTC. Its translation: CATSRGAGVHWGANVLTF.

There are a few counts of this clone. This rearrangement joins TRBV5-6 to TRBJ1-4, with D possibly being TRBD1 (6 bases). The length of the CDR3 is 14 residues. Germline lookup yields CDR1 SGHDT and CDR2 YYEEEE. V was cut by 0 bases and J by 10 bases, with 13 bases left in between. CDR3 nucleotides: TGTGCCAGCAGCTTGGGGGACACCTTGCCAAAACTGTTTTTT. Translated: CASSLGDTLPKLFF. Based on the CDR3 plus reference TRBV5-6 and TRBJ1-4, the full variable domain is DAGVTQSPTHLIKTRGQQVTLRCSPKSGHDTVSWYQQALGQGPQFIFQYYEEEERQRGNFPDRFSGHQFPNYSSELNVNALLLGDSALYLCASSLGDTLPKLFFGSGTQLSVL.

V gene TRBV21-1 combines with J gene TRBJ2-7; the table assigns TRBD2, which was not confirmed against the DNA. TRBV21-1 is recorded as a pseudogene. CDR3 length: 14 amino acids. The CDR3 loop reads CASSRRKGVGEQYF. CDR3 nucleotides: TGTGCCAGCAGCAGGAGAAAAGGTGTCGGCGAGCAGTACTTC.

V usage is TRBV29-1 and J usage is TRBJ2-7; D is unclear. Trimming pared 5 bases from V and 5 bases from J, leaving 7 bases between. CDR1 is SQVTM and CDR2 is ANQGSEA in the germline V gene. There are 10 residues in the CDR3. The CDR3 DNA reads as TGCAGCGTTCTACTCAACGAGCAGTACTTC. As protein: CSVLLNEQYF.

This clone was picked up a small number of times. The chain uses TRBV29-1 and TRBJ2-2; D may be TRBD1 (6 bases). V was cut by 6 bases and J by 3 bases, with 17 bases left in between. The germline CDR1 and CDR2 sequences are SQVTM and ANQGSEA. The CDR3 totals 15 residues. The CDR3 region has the DNA TGCAGCGTGACAGGTACCGCGTTGGACACCGGGGAGCTGTTTTTT. This codes for CSVTGTALDTGELFF.

This clone was seen only a few times. The chain carries TRBV4-1 and TRBJ2-3, with D tentatively TRBD1 (6 bases). V was trimmed by 7 bases and J by 0 bases, leaving 20 bases between them. Germline CDR1 reads MGHRA; CDR2 reads YSYEKL. CDR3 size: 17 residues. This chain's CDR3 is CASTELGHQTSTDTQYF. The CDR3, as DNA: TGCGCCAGCACGGAACTGGGACACCAGACCAGCACAGATACGCAGTATTTT.

The rearrangement uses TRBV19 and TRBJ1-5; D is possibly TRBD1 (6 bases). The V gene lost 6 bases and the J gene lost 3 bases, with 15 bases spanning the gap. The CDR3 runs to 15 residues. CDR1 is LNHDA, CDR2 SQIVND, per germline (reference sequence). The CDR3 sequence is CASRTGHVINQPQHF. The CDR3 nucleotides read TGTGCCAGTAGGACGGGACATGTCATCAATCAGCCCCAGCATTTT.

The chain joins TRBV7-8 to TRBJ2-7, with D perhaps TRBD1 or TRBD2 (5 bases each). Trimming removed 0 bases from V and 3 bases from J, with 15 bases in between. CDR1 SGHVS and CDR2 FQNEAQ come from the germline V gene. The CDR3 loop spans 16 amino acids. The CDR3 coding sequence is TGTGCCAGCAGCTTAGCGGTAGGGGACCTGGACTACGAGCAGTACTTC. This encodes CASSLAVGDLDYEQYF.

Only one count was recorded for this clone. The V call is TRBV7-2, the J call TRBJ1-1; D may be TRBD1 (6 bases). CDR3 length equals 12 residues. Trimming took 5 bases from V and 8 from J, leaving 12 bases between them. Germline V gene sequence: CDR1 SGHTA, CDR2 FQGNSA. CDR3 protein: CASSPRQVEAFF. The DNA for the CDR3 is TGTGCCAGCAGCCCTCGACAGGTAGAAGCTTTCTTT. The entire variable domain, with the rest obtained from reference TRBV7-2 and TRBJ1-1, is as follows: GAGVSQSPSNKVTEKGKDVELRCDPISGHTALYWYRQSLGQGLEFLIYFQGNSAPDKSGLPSDRFSAERTGGSVSTLTIQRTQQEDSAVYLCASSPRQVEAFFGQGTRLTVV.

The rearrangement links TRBV4-3 to TRBJ1-6; the D gene is possibly TRBD1 (5 bases). V lost 0 bases to trimming and J lost 6 bases, with 9 bases between them. The CDR3 is 15 amino acids. Per germline, CDR1 LGHNA and CDR2 YSLEER. DNA for the CDR3: TGCGCCAGCAGCCAAGATTGGGGGAGTAATTCACCCCTCCACTTT. Translated: CASSQDWGSNSPLHF.

The chain links TRBV29-1 to TRBJ1-2; D might be TRBD1 (6 bases). Germline V gene data show CDR1 as SQVTM and CDR2 as ANQGSEA. V was clipped by 8 bases and J by 8 bases, with 15 bases between them. The CDR3 runs 11 residues. CDR3 nucleotides: TGCAGCATCAGGGGTAATGGCGGCTACACCTTC. Its protein is CSIRGNGGYTF.

The chain couples TRBV9 to TRBJ1-2; no reliable D call. This CDR3 contains 15 residues. Trimming left V 7 bases short and J 1 base short, with 17 bases between. CDR1 is SGDLS and CDR2 is YYNGEE in the germline V gene. The CDR3 here is CASPRPRDGNYGYTF. The CDR3 nucleotides are TGTGCCAGCCCTAGGCCCCGAGACGGTAACTATGGCTACACCTTC.

V is TRBV13 and J is TRBJ2-1; D might be TRBD1 or TRBD2, each matching 5 bases. V was pared by 6 bases and J by 6 bases, with 15 bases between. This CDR3 has 14 residues. Germline loops: CDR1 PRHDT, CDR2 FYEKMQ (reference sequence). The CDR3, as DNA: TGTGCCAGCAGTTATGTGGGGGATCCCAATGAGCAGTTCTTC. It translates to CASSYVGDPNEQFF.

The chain combines TRBV27 with TRBJ2-1; D might be TRBD2 (6 bases). The V end was cut by 6 bases, the J end by 8 bases, with 20 bases between. The CDR3 length is 15 residues. CDR1 and CDR2 (germline): MNHEY, SMNVEV (reference sequence). The CDR3 DNA reads as TGTGCCAGCAGCCCGACGGGGGTTGGTGTGGATGAGCAGTTCTTC. Its translation is CASSPTGVGVDEQFF.

A few counts support this clone. V and J are TRBV19 and TRBJ1-1; D ambiguous. The germline V gene has CDR1 LNHDA and CDR2 SQIVND (reference sequence). Trimming removed 7 bases from V and 1 base from J, with 7 bases in between. The CDR3 is 12 amino acids. The CDR3 DNA reads TGTGCCAGTACGGTCAAGAACACTGAAGCTTTCTTT. Translated: CASTVKNTEAFF.

This clone has more than one count but fewer than ten. The rearrangement uses TRBV29-1 and TRBJ2-1; D is unresolved. The germline V and J ends were trimmed by 4 bases and 6 bases, with 7 bases remaining between them. The germline V gene has CDR1 SQVTM and CDR2 ANQGSEA. The CDR3 has 11 amino acids. The CDR3, as DNA: TGCAGCGTTGTACACGGCAATGAGCAGTTCTTC. As protein: CSVVHGNEQFF.

CDR3 in DNA: TGTGCCAGCAGTGCCCCCGGTAGTGAAAAACTGTTTTTT. Protein sequence: CASSAPGSEKLFF. The V call is TRBV2, the J call TRBJ1-4; D not resolved. V lost 4 bases and J lost 7, with 10 bases in between. The germline V gene encodes CDR1 SNHLY and CDR2 FYNNEI. This CDR3 has 13 residues. Together with reference TRBV2 and TRBJ1-4, the CDR3 gives the full variable domain: EPEVTQTPSHQVTQMGQEVILRCVPISNHLYFYWYRQILGQKVEFLVSFYNNEISEKSEIFDDQFSVERPDGSNFTLKIRSTKLEDSAMYFCASSAPGSEKLFFGSGTQLSVL.

The rearrangement joins TRBV7-9 to TRBJ2-7; D is ambiguous. V lost 4 bases and J 2 bases, leaving 12 bases between the germline ends. CDR1 SEHNR and CDR2 FQNEAQ come from the germline V gene (reference sequence). This CDR3 contains 14 residues. The chain's CDR3 is CASSSGDKTYEQYF. The CDR3 bases are TGTGCCAGCAGCTCCGGTGACAAAACCTACGAGCAGTACTTC.

This clone has more than one count but fewer than ten. This sequence joins TRBV11-2 and TRBJ2-1, with 8 positions matching TRBD2. Germline CDR1 reads SGHAT; CDR2 reads FQNNGV. V lost 1 base, J lost 7 bases, and 3 bases stayed unmatched. CDR3 length: 14 amino acids. Here the CDR3 reads CASSLAGGRNEQFF. CDR3 bases: TGTGCCAGCAGCTTAGCGGGGGGGCGGAATGAGCAGTTCTTC.

About this clone itself: Sequence at one end of the junction differs from germline and may be a read error. The chain is built from TRBV13 and TRBJ2-3; 13 nucleotides match TRBD2. The CDR3 is 12 amino acids. CDR1 and CDR2 (germline): PRHDT, FYEKMQ (reference sequence). The CDR3 loop reads CASSSGLAGESF. In DNA, the CDR3 is TGTGCCAGCAGCTCCGGACTAGCGGGGGAGAGTTTT.